These 24 T cell receptor beta chains share one sample of origin, sequenced in a study of cytomegalovirus exposure and HLA in healthy donors. Primers included in the PCR were 60 Vbeta and 13 Jbeta primers. Sequencing was performed with immunoSEQ multiplex PCR; in TCRdb, only in-frame clones are kept and a portion is missing. The sample includes about 130,000 clones, 75% to 90% of them seen just once. Material for sequencing was PBMCs. The receptor set was obtained from a man in his forties or fifties in good health and CMV-seronegative.

The chain employs TRBV7-2 and TRBJ1-4, with D possibly matching TRBD1 (6 bases). Germline-derived CDR1 and CDR2 are SGHTA and FQGNSA. The ends were cut back, 5 bases at V and 7 bases at J, with 14 bases in the middle. This CDR3 comprises 14 residues. Here the CDR3 DNA reads TGTGCCAGCAGCCTCACACAGGGTGGTGAAAAACTGTTTTTT. Translating it yields CASSLTQGGEKLFF.

This chain joins TRBV7-2 and TRBJ1-5; D unresolved. The V end was cut by 5 bases, the J end by 0 bases, with 14 bases between. The CDR3 totals 16 residues. Germline-derived CDR1 and CDR2 are SGHTA and FQGNSA. CDR3 region: CASSLGDGYSNQPQHF. In nucleotides, the CDR3 is TGTGCCAGCAGCCTAGGCGACGGGTATAGCAATCAGCCCCAGCATTTT.

This clone has just one count. The CDR3 nucleotides read TGTGCCAGCAAGCCCCCGGACAGGGTTTCAGCTGAAGCTTTCTTT. Translation gives CASKPPDRVSAEAFF. The chain is built from TRBV6-1 and TRBJ1-1; 8 nucleotides line up with TRBD1. Germline-derived CDR1 and CDR2 are MNHNS and SASEGT. Trimming cost V 7 bases and J 6 bases; bases outside gene matches: 13. The length of the CDR3 is 15 residues.

J is TRBJ2-2 and V is TRBV5-4, with 7 positions matching TRBD2. Germline CDR1 and CDR2: SGHNT and YYREEE (reference sequence). Unmatched junction bases numbered 0, after V lost 0 bases and J lost 4 bases. This CDR3 is 14 amino acids long. CDR3 nucleotides: TGTGCCAGCAGCTTGGGGACTAGCACCGGGGAGCTGTTTTTT. Protein: CASSLGTSTGELFF.

The chain joins TRBV18 to TRBJ2-7, with TRBD2 matching 10 bases. The CDR3 is 15 residues long. The germline V gene encodes CDR1 KGHSH and CDR2 LQKENI. The ends lost 3 bases at V and 3 bases at J; junction bases unmatched: 5. The CDR3 DNA follows: TGTGCCAGCTCACCCTCACTAGCGGGAAACTACGAGCAGTACTTC. It encodes CASSPSLAGNYEQYF.

The genes are TRBV18 and TRBJ2-1, with 7 nucleotides matching TRBD1. V shed 3 bases and J 1 base; nucleotides not matched to a gene: 3. CDR3 length equals 15 residues. The germline V gene has CDR1 KGHSH and CDR2 LQKENI. This chain's CDR3 is CASSPGQLSYNEQFF. CDR3 coding DNA: TGTGCCAGCTCACCGGGACAGCTGTCCTACAATGAGCAGTTCTTC. Variable domain in full (rest from reference TRBV18 and TRBJ2-1): NAGVMQNPRHLVRRRGQEARLRCSPMKGHSHVYWYRQLPEEGLKFMVYLQKENIIDESGMPKERFSAEFPKEGPSILRIQQVVRGDSAAYFCASSPGQLSYNEQFFGPGTRLTVL.

This clone is a singleton in its sample. The rearrangement uses TRBV27 and TRBJ2-5, with 11 nucleotides matching TRBD1. The CDR3 has 15 residues. Germline V lookup: CDR1 MNHEY, CDR2 SMNVEV (reference sequence). The J segment lost 1 base and the V segment lost 7 bases, leaving 5 bases of the junction unmatched. In nucleotides, the CDR3 is TGTGCCAGCATGGGGACAGGGGGTCCCCAAGAGACCCAGTACTTC. Translating gives CASMGTGGPQETQYF.

The chain joins TRBV5-1 to TRBJ2-7; 9 nucleotides agree with TRBD2. V shed 4 bases and J 3 bases; nucleotides not matched to a gene: 20. The CDR3 is 19 residues long. The V gene's germline CDR1 is SGHRS and CDR2 YFSETQ. The CDR3 here is CASSGPGLAERSSIYEQYF. CDR3 coding DNA: TGCGCCAGCAGCGGACCGGGACTAGCAGAACGGAGTTCCATCTACGAGCAGTACTTC.

This chain connects TRBV2 to TRBJ1-2; 8 nucleotides agree with TRBD1. The germline CDR1 and CDR2 sequences are SNHLY and FYNNEI. The CDR3 has 15 residues. V was clipped by 4 bases and J by 4 bases; unmatched bases: 8. In DNA form, the CDR3 reads TGTGCCAGCAGTGGGGGACAGGCCCCCCGCTATGGCTACACCTTC. This translates into CASSGGQAPRYGYTF.

This chain links TRBV27 with TRBJ1-2, with D possibly TRBD1 on 5 matching bases. Trimming took off 3 bases at V and 8 bases at J, with 10 bases between the two ends. The V gene's germline CDR1 is MNHEY and CDR2 SMNVEV (reference sequence). The length of the CDR3 is 12 residues. The CDR3 bases are TGTGCCAGCAGTTTGGCAGGGCGGGGCTACACCTTC. It codes for CASSLAGRGYTF.

This rearrangement joins TRBV28 to TRBJ2-3; TRBD2 matches 8 bases. This CDR3 comprises 14 residues. The V gene's germline CDR1 is MDHEN and CDR2 SYDVKM. J lost 0 bases, V lost 8 bases, and 4 bases had no gene match. The chain's CDR3 is CASRGGSSTDTQYF. The CDR3 DNA follows: TGTGCCAGCCGGGGGGGTTCTAGCACAGATACGCAGTATTTT.

V usage is TRBV6-1 and J usage is TRBJ2-7, with 10 bases aligning to TRBD2. After removal of 6 bases from V and 2 bases from J, the junction contained 4 bases not matched to a gene. In germline, CDR1 is MNHNS, CDR2 SASEGT. There are 14 residues in the CDR3. CDR3 residues: CASRGTSAAYEQYF. CDR3 nucleotides: TGTGCCAGCAGGGGGACTAGCGCAGCCTACGAGCAGTACTTC.

V usage is TRBV6-1 and J usage is TRBJ1-5; the D is unclear. This CDR3 is built from 14 residues. Trimming took off 4 bases at V and 9 bases at J, with 16 bases between the two ends. Germline V gives CDR1 MNHNS, CDR2 SASEGT. In DNA form, the CDR3 reads TGTGCCAGCAGTGGCGGGCCGAAATTCCGGCCCCAGCATTTT. Amino acids: CASSGGPKFRPQHF.

The chain is built from TRBV7-2 and TRBJ2-7; 7 positions match TRBD1. The CDR3 spans 15 residues. The trim removed 5 bases at V and 5 bases at J, leaving 12 bases unmatched. Per the germline V gene, CDR1 is SGHTA and CDR2 is FQGNSA. CDR3 residues: CASSGYRGKVDEQYF. The CDR3 bases are TGTGCCAGCAGCGGTTACAGGGGAAAAGTGGACGAGCAGTACTTC.

This rearrangement joins TRBV7-3 to TRBJ2-1; a weak D match, TRBD1 (7 bases). The germline V gene has CDR1 SGHTA and CDR2 FQGTGA. Trimming left V 5 bases short and J 8 bases short, with 25 bases between. The length of the CDR3 is 17 residues. Here the CDR3 reads CASSPTPRQGGEDEQFF. For the CDR3, the DNA is TGTGCCAGCAGCCCAACTCCCAGACAGGGAGGAGAGGATGAGCAGTTCTTC.

The chain carries TRBV10-3 and TRBJ2-6; 8 positions match TRBD1. The trim removed 6 bases at V and 2 bases at J, leaving 3 bases unmatched. The CDR3 has 15 residues. Germline lookup yields CDR1 ENHRY and CDR2 SYGVKD. The CDR3 DNA reads as TGTGCCATCAGCTTGGACAGGGCTGGGGCCAACGTCCTGACTTTC. Protein: CAISLDRAGANVLTF.

V gene TRBV11-2 combines with J gene TRBJ1-2, with D unresolved. This CDR3 comprises 14 residues. Germline values: CDR1 SGHAT, CDR2 FQNNGV. V was pared by 5 bases and J by 3 bases, with 13 bases between. CDR3 sequence reads: CASSPSQAYYGYTF. The CDR3 DNA sequence: TGTGCCAGCAGCCCCTCGCAGGCCTACTATGGCTACACCTTC.

Details on this clone: Its ends do not fully match the called genes, so a read error is possible. This sequence joins TRBV19 and TRBJ2-3; 9 bases map to TRBD2. The CDR3 has 14 amino acids. Germline lookup yields CDR1 LNHDA and CDR2 SQIVND (reference sequence). The CDR3: CASSSSGGRDTQYF. The DNA of the CDR3 is TGTGCTAGTAGTAGTAGCGGGGGCCGGGATACGCAGTATTTT.

V and J are TRBV28 and TRBJ1-4, with D possibly being TRBD1 (6 bases). There are 15 residues in the CDR3. Germline CDR1 MDHEN, CDR2 SYDVKM. V lost 6 bases and J 1 base, leaving 12 bases between the germline ends. CDR3 residues: CASRQGGGTNEKLFF. The CDR3, as DNA: TGTGCCAGCAGACAGGGTGGGGGAACTAATGAAAAACTGTTTTTT.

This clone was recorded once. DNA for the CDR3: TGTGCCAGCAGCGCAGGAGGTAATAATTCACCCCTCCACTTT. Protein: CASSAGGNNSPLHF. This chain joins TRBV7-9 and TRBJ1-6, with D hard to call. Germline V lookup: CDR1 SEHNR, CDR2 FQNEAQ (reference sequence). V lost 5 bases, J lost 5 bases, and 10 bases lay in between. CDR3 size: 14 residues.

The V and J genes are TRBV6-5 and TRBJ2-7; 7 bases agree with TRBD1. The V and J ends lost 0 bases and 2 bases, in that order; junction bases with no gene match: 1. The CDR3 spans 14 residues. The germline CDR1 and CDR2 sequences are MNHEY and SVGAGI. CDR3 sequence: CASSYSGQTYEQYF. In nucleotides, the CDR3 is TGTGCCAGCAGTTACTCGGGACAGACCTACGAGCAGTACTTC.

This clone has more than one count but fewer than ten. This sequence joins TRBV10-3 and TRBJ1-2, with 9 bases fitting TRBD1. Unmatched junction bases numbered 4, after V lost 7 bases and J lost 4 bases. CDR1 and CDR2 (germline): ENHRY, SYGVKD. The CDR3 consists of 13 residues. The CDR3 is CAITGTGSYGYTF. The CDR3, as DNA: TGTGCCATCACCGGGACAGGGTCCTATGGCTACACCTTC.

The chain has TRBV11-1 and TRBJ2-5; 8 positions match TRBD2. Trimming removed 5 bases from V and 9 bases from J; junction bases left unmatched: 11. This CDR3 is built from 14 residues. Germline CDR1 SGHAT, CDR2 FQDESV (reference sequence). CDR3 region: CASSSPSGGGAQYF. In DNA, the CDR3 is TGTGCCAGCAGCAGCCCCAGCGGGGGTGGGGCCCAGTACTTC.

The chain uses TRBV7-9 and TRBJ2-1, with TRBD2 identical over 9 bases. This CDR3 has 15 residues. CDR1 and CDR2 (germline): SEHNR, FQNEAQ (reference sequence). J lost 2 bases, V lost 5 bases, and 4 bases had no gene match. In DNA, the CDR3 is TGTGCCAGCAGCCTAACTAGCGGGCCCTACAATGAGCAGTTCTTC. Translated, it gives CASSLTSGPYNEQFF.